The clone carrying this T cell receptor beta chain occurred a few times. The antigen is undetermined. The germline gives CDR1 KGHSH, CDR2 LQKENI. The CDR3 covers 15 residues. This record comes from a study of cytomegalovirus exposure and HLA in healthy donors. At the time of sampling, donors were nominally healthy, though unrecorded immune exposures were likely. Study results and limitations: Cytomegalovirus-associated status was assigned to approximately 160 TCR beta chains.

Use of 60 Vbeta and 13 Jbeta primers characterized the PCR. Assay used: immunoSEQ multiplex PCR; TCRdb lists only in-frame clones, some missing. Of under 250,000 clones in the sample, 85% were seen once. The sequencing sample was made of PBMCs. The clonotype was recovered from a woman aged 45-65 years in good health and CMV-seronegative. The J gene is TRBJ2-5, the V gene TRBV18; 14 bases map to TRBD2. The J call may be mistaken, given a closer DNA end match to TRBJ2-7. The CDR3: CASSPSTSGRGEQYF. DNA of the CDR3: TGTGCCAGCTCACCGTCGACTAGCGGGAGGGGCGAGCAGTACTTC.